Reported below is one T cell receptor (beta chain). The sample comes from a study of control samples from healthy donors and cancer patients. V lost 2 bases to trimming and J lost 0 bases; unmatched junction nucleotides: 2. Germline CDR1 SGHNT, CDR2 YYREEE (reference sequence). The CDR3 is made up of 14 amino acids. Repertoires were generated with immunoSEQ multiplex PCR, while TCRdb's copy carries only in-frame clones and drops some. The table shows approximately 97,000 clones, with about 86% occurring only once. V gene TRBV5-4 combines with J gene TRBJ2-7; 7 bases align to TRBD2. Sequencing used blood. This receptor was obtained from a man between 25 and 39 years old in good health. This CDR3 is CASSFGTNSYEQYF. CDR3 DNA sequence: TGTGCCAGCAGCTTTGGGACTAACTCCTACGAGCAGTACTTC. Filled out from reference TRBV5-4 and TRBJ2-7, the complete variable domain reads ETGVTQSPTHLIKTRGQQVTLRCSSQSGHNTVSWYQQALGQGPQFIFQYYREEENGRGNFPPRFSGLQFPNYSSELNVNALELDDSALYLCASSFGTNSYEQYFGPGTRLTVT.